This T cell receptor beta chain was identified in a study of ipilimumab plus nivolumab after autologous stem cell transplantation. Ipilimumab, 1 mg/kg, started 14 to 28 days after autologous transplant. Assay: immunoSEQ multiplex PCR; the TCRdb copy retains only in-frame clones and omits some. The sample lists around 20,000 clones; over 65% were seen once. Trimming at V came to 4 bases and at J to 3 bases, leaving 9 bases not matched to a gene. The CDR3 runs 15 residues. Germline assignment: CDR1 SGHRS and CDR2 YFSETQ. The TCR comes from a male donor with diffuse large B-cell lymphoma. Sequencing was performed on PBMCs, taken in a trial of ipilimumab plus nivolumab as post-transplant consolidation. The J gene is TRBJ2-5, the V gene TRBV5-1, with TRBD1 identical over 7 bases. The CDR3 nucleotides read TGCGCCAGCAGCCTCTTTGGGACAGAAGAAGAGACCCAGTACTTC. Its protein is CASSLFGTEEETQYF.